This TCR beta chain comes out of a study of blood T cells in healthy people across ages. The authors ran a second PCR of about 6 to 11 cycles using a sample-barcoded 5' primer and a J-beta primer mix. Via MiXCR, TCRdb re-called the 5' RACE reads, giving one row per CDR3 protein. In the table there are about 800,000 distinct CDR3 sequences, around 25% of which are singletons. Individuals who donated were healthy Caucasians from Russia aged about 6 to 90. Germline CDR1 reads SNHLY; CDR2 reads FYNNEI. Trimming left V 3 bases short and J 1 base short, with 15 bases between. The CDR3 length is 16 residues. In addition, the sample was reused for a study of T cells of mothers and their children.

This sequence originates from a boy under 18 in good health. The chain has TRBV2 and TRBJ2-5; D remains unclear. Sequencing was performed on blood. CDR3: CASSEDRALTQETQYF. The CDR3, as DNA: TGTGCCAGCAGTGAGGATAGGGCCCTGACCCAAGAGACCCAGTACTTC. Based on the CDR3 plus reference TRBV2 and TRBJ2-5, the full variable domain is EPEVTQTPSHQVTQMGQEVILRCVPISNHLYFYWYRQILGQKVEFLVSFYNNEISEKSEIFDDQFSVERPDGSNFTLKIRSTKLEDSAMYFCASSEDRALTQETQYFGPGTRLLVL.